This entry is about one TCR beta chain. Assay: immunoSEQ multiplex PCR; the TCRdb copy retains only in-frame clones and omits some. The repertoire holds 150,000 or so clones, with approximately 87% as singletons. This sample was included in a study of blood T cell repertoires in COVID-19. At the level of the study: T cells, B-cell-depleted T cells, or PBMCs provided the cDNA or gDNA that served as material.

This CDR3 is built from 17 residues. With V trimmed by 3 bases and J by 4 bases, 11 bases remained unmatched. Germline CDR1 reads SGDLS; CDR2 reads YYNGEE. Material for sequencing was peripheral blood. This chain connects TRBV9 to TRBJ2-7, with 12 bases aligning to TRBD2. This sequence originates from a human donor in a cohort sampled during active COVID-19. For the CDR3, the DNA is TGTGCCAGCAGCGCCGATCGCGGACTAGCGGGGTTGTACGAGCAGTACTTC. This sequence encodes CASSADRGLAGLYEQYF.